This T cell receptor beta chain was retrieved from a study of T cells after yellow fever vaccination. Study findings and constraints: Reappearance after the booster was seen for most primary-vaccination clones, at around 95% CD4 and around 90% CD8.

V trimming: 6 bases; J trimming: 7 bases; junction bases outside the gene matches: 11. The germline CDR1 and CDR2 sequences are MNHEY and SVGAGI. This CDR3 region has 15 residues. The authors made TCR cDNA by 5'RACE template switching, adding a universal primer site and UMIs. MiXCR, run by TCRdb on the 5' RACE reads, gives a single entry per CDR3 protein. This sample has roughly 320,000 distinct CDR3 sequences, with roughly a tenth found just once. About this clonotype itself: The antigen is not known.

The clonotype comes from a man younger than 30 who received the YFV17D yellow fever vaccine. The sequencing here drew on CD4+ T cells sorted from PBMCs, taken 45 days after the yellow fever booster vaccination. The J gene is TRBJ1-5, the V gene TRBV6-5, with TRBD1 matching over 8 bases. The CDR3 sequence is CASRPSTGGEQPQHF. CDR3 bases: TGTGCCAGCAGACCAAGCACAGGGGGTGAACAGCCCCAGCATTTT.